This entry concerns a single T cell receptor beta chain. During its preparation, the TCRbeta library received unique molecular identifiers. TCRdb ran MiXCR on the PCR reads and lists one entry per CDR3 protein. The repertoire holds around 410,000 distinct CDR3 sequences, with about a tenth as singletons. The data derive from a study of T-cell reconstitution after alpha-beta-depleted transplantation in children. CDR1 is WSHSY, CDR2 SAAADI, per germline. The CDR3 runs 14 residues. The V gene lost 5 bases and the J gene lost 6 bases, with 14 bases spanning the gap. Material: PBMCs from the stem cell graft donor, obtained from the stem cell graft. The sequence was collected from a human donor who donated a stem cell graft to a child with acute myeloid leukemia. The chain uses TRBV10-2 and TRBJ2-1; D is perhaps TRBD2 (5 bases). The chain's CDR3 is CASSWLARFNEQFF. The CDR3 DNA sequence: TGCGCCAGCAGTTGGCTAGCAAGGTTCAATGAGCAGTTCTTC.